This TCR beta chain was sequenced for a study of B cell selection in AIRE deficiency (dated by TCRdb to about 2019). Regarding the study in general: TCRbeta repertoires of sorted blood CD4+ conventional T cells and regulatory T cells were compared between AIRE-deficient patients and healthy controls. The TCR-sequenced cohort comprised about five AIRE-deficient APECED patients and about five healthy control donors.

What the research found in general, with its limitations: Shorter CDR3s were found in shared Treg sequences, reflecting a bias toward rearrangements containing few non-templated nucleotide insertions. Approximately 30% of Treg TCRbeta sequences shared among healthy donors appeared in patient Tconv cells, suggesting diversion of Treg-biased clones into the Tconv compartment. Only TCRbeta chains were sequenced, and under 45% of shared healthy-donor Treg sequences were also present in healthy Tconv cells, possibly due to differing TCRalpha chains. In terms of TCRBV gene usage, CDR3 length and TCR diversity, Tconv and Treg cells from AIRE-deficient patients looked similar to Tconv and Treg cells from healthy donors. Among about 3,700 shared Treg TCRbeta sequences, around 34% were shared exclusively among healthy donors and over 7% exclusively among patients, which suggests that Treg selection is less efficient in the absence of AIRE.

Details on this clone: Its antigen remains undetermined. Per-base quality was not reported, and no clone a single base away is much larger than it.

Based on the germline V gene, the CDR1 and CDR2 sequences are MDHEN and SYDVKM. From the cysteine through the phenylalanine, the CDR3 covers 13 amino acids. Of the read, only the CDR3 DNA is kept; its 39 bases are in frame from base 1. The junction shows trimming of 5 bases on V and 7 bases on J, plus 14 bases between the germline ends. The immunoSEQ platform was used for TCRbeta chain sequencing. Turning to the authors' computational methods: When conventional T cell repertoires were pooled, about 11x10^4 distinct in-frame TCRbeta sequences were obtained from patients and about 140,000 from healthy donors. Treg TCRbeta sequences shared by two or more individuals were defined as public, and these public Treg TCRbeta sequences were subsequently searched for in Tconv repertoires. Group differences were tested with Mann-Whitney U tests and Bonferroni-Dunn correction in GraphPad Prism 7.03. The table was pulled from immuneACCESS by TCRdb, which kept in-frame rearrangements only. Such tables lose some clones; where checked, under half of the loss comes from unresolved V genes, and the rest has no known cause. The V and J calls and the clone size are those of that table, but D and trimming were determined from the DNA. Recorded for this sample are fewer than 30,000 clones; about 95% of them occurred a single time. Less than 0.25% of the sample rests with the top ten.

CD4+CD127+ cells were sorted as the conventional CD4 T cell population. The healthy donors who provided the control samples were not related to the patients. Tconv and Treg cells for TCRbeta sequencing were sorted on a FACSAria flow cytometer. The sorted cells were collected in 5-ml round-bottom polystyrene tubes, and the dry cell pellets were frozen at -80 degrees C prior to sequencing. The TCR was taken from a human donor in good health. The chain uses TRBV28 and TRBJ1-2, with a tentative D gene TRBD1 over 6 matching bases. The sequencing input was CD4+CD127+ conventional T cells sorted from PBMCs. The DNA reads TGTGCCAGCAGTCCTCAGGGGAGGGGTGGCTACACCTTC. This is translated as CASSPQGRGGYTF.